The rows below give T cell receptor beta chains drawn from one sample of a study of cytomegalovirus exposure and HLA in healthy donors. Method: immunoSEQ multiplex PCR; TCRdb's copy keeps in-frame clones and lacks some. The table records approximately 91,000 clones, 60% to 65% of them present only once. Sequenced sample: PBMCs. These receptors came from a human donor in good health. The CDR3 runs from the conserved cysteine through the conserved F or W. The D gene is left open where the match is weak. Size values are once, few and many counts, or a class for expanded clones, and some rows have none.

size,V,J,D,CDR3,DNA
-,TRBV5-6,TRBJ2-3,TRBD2,CASSLYSGGPDTQYF,TGTGCCAGCAGCTTGTACAGCGGGGGCCCAGATACGCAGTATTTT
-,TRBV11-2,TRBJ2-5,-,CASSLSSRETQYF,TGTGCCAGCAGCTTAAGTTCTAGGGAGACCCAGTACTTC
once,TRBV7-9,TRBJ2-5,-,CASSFSSSQETQYF,TGTGCCAGCAGCTTCTCTAGTTCCCAAGAGACCCAGTACTTC
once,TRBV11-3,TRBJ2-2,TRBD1,CASSSRTGMTGELFF,TGTGCCAGCAGCTCCCGGACAGGGATGACCGGGGAGCTGTTTTTT
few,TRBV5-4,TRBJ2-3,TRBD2,CASSFGGASRIPGYDTQYF,TGTGCCAGCAGCTTCGGGGGGGCTAGCAGGATCCCTGGCTACGATACGCAGTATTTT
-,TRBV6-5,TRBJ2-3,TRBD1,CASSYTQGARADTQYF,TGTGCCAGCAGTTACACCCAGGGGGCGCGTGCAGATACGCAGTATTTT
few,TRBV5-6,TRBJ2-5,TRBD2,CASSLLKRGIQETQYF,TGTGCCAGCAGCTTGTTGAAGCGGGGGATACAAGAGACCCAGTACTTC
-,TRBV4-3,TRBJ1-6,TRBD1,CASSREQGSYNSPLHF,TGCGCCAGCAGCCGAGAACAGGGGTCCTATAATTCACCCCTCCACTTT
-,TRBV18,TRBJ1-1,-,CASSPPLTGNTEAFF,TGTGCCAGCTCACCACCCTTGACGGGAAACACTGAAGCTTTCTTT
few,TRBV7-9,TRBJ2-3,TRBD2,CASSLLKLAGPESTDTQYF,TGTGCCAGCAGCCTCCTGAAGCTAGCGGGGCCCGAGAGCACAGATACGCAGTATTTT
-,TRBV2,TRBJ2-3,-,CASSGRVTRQDTQYF,TGTGCCAGCAGCGGGCGGGTGACTCGACAAGATACGCAGTATTTT
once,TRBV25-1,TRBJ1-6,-,CASSDPPGIRNSPLHF,TGTGCCAGCAGTGACCCGCCAGGGATCAGGAATTCACCCCTCCACTTT
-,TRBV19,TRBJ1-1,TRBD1,CASSTLGQGGAFF,TGTGCCAGTAGTACCCTCGGACAGGGCGGCGCTTTCTTT
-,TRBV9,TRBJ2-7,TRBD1,CASSSRTGTGVDEQYF,TGTGCCAGCAGCTCCCGCACCGGGACAGGGGTCGACGAGCAGTACTTC
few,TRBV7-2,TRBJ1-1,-,CASSFGSANTEAFF,TGTGCCAGCAGCTTCGGCAGCGCGAACACTGAAGCTTTCTTT
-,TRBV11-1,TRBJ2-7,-,CASSRRRPPYEQYF,TGTGCCAGCAGCCGACGGAGGCCCCCCTACGAGCAGTACTTC
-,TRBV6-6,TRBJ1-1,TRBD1,CASSYWGGQGGTEAFF,TGTGCCAGCAGTTACTGGGGAGGACAGGGAGGCACTGAAGCTTTCTTT
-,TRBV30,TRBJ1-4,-,CAWSTIRGGNEKLFF,TGTGCCTGGAGTACAATAAGGGGTGGTAATGAAAAACTGTTTTTT